This entry describes one T cell receptor beta chain. Assay used: immunoSEQ multiplex PCR; TCRdb lists only in-frame clones, some missing. The table lists 150,000 or so clones, over 75% of them singletons. Recovered participants had two consecutive negative NP/OP PCR tests, healthcare professional clearance, or symptom resolution. The data originate from a study of blood T cell repertoires in COVID-19. Looking at the study overall: Some COVID-19 samples were acute and others convalescent; all came from the United States, Italy and Spain.

V was clipped by 5 bases and J by 3 bases; unmatched bases: 7. The CDR3 length is 14 residues. In germline, CDR1 is LGHDT, CDR2 YNNKEL (reference sequence). The TCR originated in a woman in her 50s who had recovered from COVID-19. Sequencing input: PBMCs or T cells enriched from blood (not recorded which). The V call is TRBV3-1 (or the pseudogene TRBV3-2), the J call TRBJ2-7; 7 bases agree with TRBD2. CDR3 coding DNA: TGTGCCAGCAGCTTTACAGGACTAGACTACGAGCAGTACTTC. This codes for CASSFTGLDYEQYF.